This T cell receptor beta chain was sequenced during a study of blood T cell repertoires in COVID-19. Study information: Samples taken during acute and convalescent COVID-19 were collected in the United States, Italy and Spain. The cDNA or gDNA used as material had been derived from T cells, B-cell-depleted T cells, or PBMCs.

Study processing details: Reference gene primer amplification gave nucleated cell count estimates. Libraries were prepared by immunoSEQ multiplex PCR; TCRdb keeps only in-frame clonotypes and omits some of them. V and J calls and clone size follow that table, whereas D and trimming were derived from the DNA. The sample yields approximately 270,000 clones, around nine tenths seen once. The CDR3 is 15 amino acids. The germline gives CDR1 SEHNR, CDR2 FQNEAQ (reference sequence). V dropped 4 bases and J dropped 4 bases, with 16 bases sitting between them. The TCR originated in a man in his forties with active or convalescent COVID-19. Material for sequencing was peripheral blood. The chain links TRBV7-9 to TRBJ1-2; possible D gene TRBD1, 5 bases. In DNA, the CDR3 is TGTGCCAGCAGCTCTCTGGAGGGGTACGGCTATGGCTACACCTTC. Protein: CASSSLEGYGYGYTF.